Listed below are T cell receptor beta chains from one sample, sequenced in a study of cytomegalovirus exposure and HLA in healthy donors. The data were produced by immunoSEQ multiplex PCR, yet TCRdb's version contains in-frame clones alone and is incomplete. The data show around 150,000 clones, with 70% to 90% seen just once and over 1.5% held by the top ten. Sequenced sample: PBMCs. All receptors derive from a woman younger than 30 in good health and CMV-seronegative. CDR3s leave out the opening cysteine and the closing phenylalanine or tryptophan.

cdr3_aa: ASSYSPELVNSPLH; j_call: TRBJ1-6; v_call: TRBV6-5
cdr3_aa: AWSVGVLSYEQY; j_call: TRBJ2-7; v_call: TRBV30
cdr3_aa: ASSSPVGGSYEQY; j_call: TRBJ2-7; v_call: TRBV28
cdr3_aa: ASSGRAGWGTGELF; j_call: TRBJ2-2; v_call: TRBV10-2
cdr3_aa: ASSKKGTGGSYEQY; j_call: TRBJ2-7; v_call: TRBV21-1
cdr3_aa: ASSFRAYNEKLF; j_call: TRBJ1-4; v_call: TRBV6-1
cdr3_aa: ASSLGLAGEWTHEQF; j_call: TRBJ2-1; v_call: TRBV7-9
cdr3_aa: AWNTRGGLLETQY; j_call: TRBJ2-5; v_call: TRBV30
cdr3_aa: ASSPGQGGNQPQH; j_call: TRBJ1-5; v_call: TRBV6-1
cdr3_aa: ASSRKSAEGWQF; j_call: TRBJ2-1; v_call: TRBV7-9